The 12 T cell receptor beta chains listed next were all sequenced from one sample in a study of shared clonotypes between healthy human individuals. Sequencing used immunoSEQ multiplex PCR; TCRdb keeps in-frame clones, though not all of them. The sample contains 2.3 million or so clones, over 90% of which appear only once. The sample taken for sequencing was naive CD4+ T cells from PBMCs. The subset is: CD45RA+ positively selected. These receptors were collected from a man aged 18-30 years in good health. Some clones in this sample may be carry-over from other donors' samples.

This rearrangement joins TRBV5-1 to TRBJ2-1; TRBD2 matches 10 bases. The CDR3 has 20 amino acids. The V segment lost 1 base and the J segment 0 bases; nucleotides outside the gene matches: 13. Germline V gives CDR1 SGHRS, CDR2 YFSETQ. CDR3 in amino acids: CASSLPSGRRPLYSYNEQFF. The CDR3 DNA reads as TGCGCCAGCAGCTTGCCTAGCGGGAGACGACCTTTGTACTCCTACAATGAGCAGTTCTTC.

With respect to this clone: Other DNA sequences in this specimen translate into the identical CDR3. The rearrangement links TRBV9 to TRBJ1-5, with D perhaps TRBD1 (5 bases). V lost 3 bases and J 2 bases, leaving 9 bases between the germline ends. This CDR3 region has 14 residues. CDR1 and CDR2 (germline): SGDLS, YYNGEE. Written as DNA, the CDR3 is TGTGCCAGCAGCGCAAAAGGGGGCAATCAGCCCCAGCATTTT. This gives the protein CASSAKGGNQPQHF. Complete variable domain (other parts from reference TRBV9 and TRBJ1-5): DSGVTQTPKHLITATGQRVTLRCSPRSGDLSVYWYQQSLDQGLQFLIQYYNGEERAKGNILERFSAQQFPDLHSELNLSSLELGDSALYFCASSAKGGNQPQHFGDGTRLSIL.

Comments on this clone: Other nucleotide sequences from this sample produce the same CDR3. The DNA for the CDR3 is TGTGCCAGCAGCTTAAGAGGGGGAGAGACCCAGTACTTC. Amino acids: CASSLRGGETQYF. This chain connects TRBV7-9 to TRBJ2-5, with D perhaps matching TRBD1 (6 bases). The CDR3 contains 13 residues. V was shortened by 2 bases and J by 4 bases, with 8 bases between the two germline ends. The V gene's germline CDR1 is SEHNR and CDR2 FQNEAQ (reference sequence).

This chain connects TRBV5-8 to TRBJ1-1; D may be TRBD1 (6 bases). V was cut by 4 bases and J by 6 bases, with 13 bases left in between. This CDR3 comprises 13 residues. Germline CDR1 SGHTS, CDR2 YDEGEE. The CDR3 DNA is TGTGCCAGCAGCCCGGAGGGGGTAGCTGAAGCTTTCTTT. Its translation: CASSPEGVAEAFF.

The chain recombines TRBV5-6 with TRBJ1-4; unclear D gene. This CDR3 is 14 amino acids long. In germline, CDR1 is SGHDT, CDR2 YYEEEE. Between the trimmed V and J ends, which lost 2 bases and 5 bases, there was a span of 10 bases. The CDR3 region has the DNA TGTGCCAGCAGCTTAGTTTCGGCGAATGAAAAACTGTTTTTT. This sequence encodes CASSLVSANEKLFF.

The chain carries TRBV28 and TRBJ2-7; a possible D gene is TRBD2 (6 bases). Germline V gene sequence: CDR1 MDHEN, CDR2 SYDVKM. Trimming shortened V by 7 bases and J by 4 bases, and 32 bases separated the two germline ends. This CDR3 is built from 19 residues. The CDR3 bases are TGTGCCAGCAACTCAGTGTGGGGGGTGAGCACAACAAAGGGATACGAGCAGTACTTC. Amino acid sequence: CASNSVWGVSTTKGYEQYF.

This chain links TRBV7-9 with TRBJ1-1; D not resolved. The CDR3 runs 13 residues. In germline, CDR1 is SEHNR, CDR2 FQNEAQ (reference sequence). With 3 bases removed from V and 3 bases from J, the gap between germline ends came to 8 bases. CDR3 in amino acids: CASSFAADTEAFF. For the CDR3, the DNA is TGTGCCAGCAGCTTTGCTGCGGACACTGAAGCTTTCTTT.

The rearrangement links TRBV28 to TRBJ2-2; TRBD1 agrees at 7 bases. Germline V gene lookup returns CDR1 MDHEN and CDR2 SYDVKM. V was pared by 10 bases and J by 6 bases, with 5 bases of the junction left unmatched. This CDR3 has 12 residues. The CDR3 spells CATTGVAGELFF. The CDR3 coding sequence is TGTGCCACTACAGGGGTGGCCGGGGAGCTGTTTTTT.

The gene calls are TRBV6-1 and TRBJ1-1; D is perhaps TRBD1 (5 bases). The CDR3 totals 14 residues. The germline gives CDR1 MNHNS, CDR2 SASEGT. Trimming removed 5 bases from V and 2 bases from J, with 12 bases in between. Here the CDR3 reads CASSKDRGNTEAFF. The CDR3 nucleotides read TGTGCCAGCAGTAAAGATAGGGGTAACACTGAAGCTTTCTTT.

This chain links TRBV28 with TRBJ2-7, with D unclear. Trimming shortened V by 6 bases and J by 4 bases, and 10 bases separated the two germline ends. The CDR3 has 12 amino acids. Germline CDR1 is MDHEN and CDR2 is SYDVKM. CDR3 coding DNA: TGTGCCAGCAGGGGGTTTAATTACGAGCAGTACTTC. It encodes CASRGFNYEQYF.

V is TRBV14 and J is TRBJ2-3; TRBD2 agrees at 10 bases. CDR3 length: 16 residues. From germline, CDR1 is SGHDN and CDR2 FVKESK. The J segment lost 2 bases and the V segment lost 4 bases, leaving 6 bases of the junction unmatched. This chain's CDR3 is CASSRMTSGYTDTQYF. As DNA, the CDR3 is TGTGCCAGCAGCCGCATGACTAGCGGGTACACAGATACGCAGTATTTT.

The J gene is TRBJ1-1, the V gene TRBV5-1, with 7 bases aligning to TRBD1. Germline trimming cut 5 bases from V and 4 bases from J; bases unmatched to any gene: 14. This CDR3 spans 16 amino acids. In germline, CDR1 is SGHRS, CDR2 YFSETQ. The CDR3 DNA reads TGCGCCAGCAGTCAAACCCCCGTGACAGGGAGCACTGAAGCTTTCTTT. Translating it yields CASSQTPVTGSTEAFF.